A selection of T cell receptor beta chains follows, all from one sample in a study of shared clonotypes between healthy human individuals. TCRdb keeps only in-frame clones here, not all; method: immunoSEQ multiplex PCR. The profile shows about 480,000 clones, 60% to 80% of them singletons. The sequenced sample was PBMCs. Receptors originate from a woman in her forties in good health. Some clones in this sample may be carry-over from other donors' samples. Both conserved end residues are part of each CDR3. The order of the fields is D gene, clone size, J gene, V gene, CDR3 DNA, CDR3 protein. D genes are given only for firm matches. Where a row states a size, it is once, few, many or the class of an expanded clone; other rows omit it.

- - TRBJ1-1 TRBV7-9 TGTGCCAGCAACCGGGACATCGTGAACACTGAAGCTTTCTTT CASNRDIVNTEAFF
TRBD1 - TRBJ1-1 TRBV2 TGTGCCAGCAGAGAAACAGGGGCGAGAACTGAAGCTTTCTTT CASRETGARTEAFF
TRBD2 - TRBJ2-2 TRBV4-1 TGCGCCAGCAGCCAAGCTGGGACTAGCGGTCCTACCGGGGAGCTGTTTTTT CASSQAGTSGPTGELFF
TRBD2 - TRBJ2-7 TRBV7-2 TGTGCCAGCAGCTTACGACTAGCGGGAGTTCGCGCTTACTTC CASSLRLAGVRAYF
- - TRBJ1-1 TRBV30 TGTGCCTGGACCATTGGGGAGAGGACTGAAGCTTTCTTT CAWTIGERTEAFF
TRBD2 many TRBJ2-5 TRBV5-4 TGTGCCAGCAGCCGTCTAGCGGGAGGGTACCAAGAGACCCAGTACTTC CASSRLAGGYQETQYF
TRBD2 - TRBJ2-7 TRBV5-5 TGTGCCAGCAGCCTAGGACTAGCGGGAGACTACGAGCAGTACTTC CASSLGLAGDYEQYF
TRBD2 - TRBJ2-1 TRBV7-9 TGTGCCAGCAGCCCGGCTAGCGGGAGGTACAATGAGCAGTTCTTC CASSPASGRYNEQFF
TRBD1 - TRBJ1-1 TRBV10-3 TGTGCCATTCGGGACAGCTACACTGAAGCTTTCTTT CAIRDSYTEAFF
TRBD1 - TRBJ1-2 TRBV11-3 TGTGCCAGCAGCTTTGCCGGACAGGGGGTGGGAGTTGTCTATGGCTACACCTTC CASSFAGQGVGVVYGYTF
TRBD2 few TRBJ2-7 TRBV28 TGTGCCAGCACCCCCGCGGGGGGGTTGAGGTTGTACGAGCAGTACTTC CASTPAGGLRLYEQYF
TRBD2 - TRBJ2-3 TRBV29-1 TGCAGCGTTGTGGGACTAGGGACCTTGGCTGGCACAGATACGCAGTATTTT CSVVGLGTLAGTDTQYF
TRBD1 - TRBJ2-5 TRBV11-2 TGTGCCAGCAGCTTAGGAGGGACAGGGGAAGAGACCCAGTACTTC CASSLGGTGEETQYF
- - TRBJ2-7 TRBV28 TGTGCCAGCAGTTGGGCTCGTATGAACGAGCAGTACTTC CASSWARMNEQYF
- - TRBJ2-7 TRBV5-1 TGCGCCAGCAGCTTGGAGGTAGTGGGGGCCTTTTTGGACTTC CASSLEVVGAFLDF
- - TRBJ1-3 TRBV6-1 TGTGCCAGCATGGAGGGACTGGCTGGAAACACCATATATTTT CASMEGLAGNTIYF
- - TRBJ2-1 TRBV14 TGTGCCAGCAGCCTGCAGGGACTCCGCCGGGCCAATGAGCAGTTCTTC CASSLQGLRRANEQFF
TRBD2 - TRBJ2-1 TRBV7-2 TGTGCCAGCAGCCCCACGGGACTAGCACACATTGAGCAGTTCTTC CASSPTGLAHIEQFF
TRBD1 - TRBJ2-4 TRBV5-8 TGTGCCAGCAGCTTGGTTGGACGGGACAGGGCGGCGGACATTCAGTACTTC CASSLVGRDRAADIQYF
- few TRBJ2-7 TRBV29-1 TGCAGCGTCTCTCTTGAAGGGGGGACCTTCTACGAGCAGTACTTC CSVSLEGGTFYEQYF
TRBD2 - TRBJ2-3 TRBV29-1 TGCAGCGTTGCGGGACTAGCGGTCACAGATACGCAGTATTTT CSVAGLAVTDTQYF
- - TRBJ1-1 TRBV6-5 TGTGCCAGCAGTTACGGAGGGGAGGCGAACACTGAAGCTTTCTTT CASSYGGEANTEAFF
- - TRBJ2-1 TRBV11-1 TGTGCCAGCAGCCTCGACGGAAACAATGAGCAGTTCTTC CASSLDGNNEQFF
- - TRBJ1-1 TRBV27 TGTGCCAGCAGTGACCGAGGAGGGAATGCGGCTTTCTTT CASSDRGGNAAFF
- - TRBJ1-2 TRBV14 TGTGCCAGCAGCCAAGACGTCGGAGCCCAATCTAACTATGGCTACACCTTC CASSQDVGAQSNYGYTF
- - TRBJ2-7 TRBV5-5 TGTGCCAGCAGCTTGGGGGCAGGTTATCCCTACGAGCAGTACTTC CASSLGAGYPYEQYF
TRBD1 - TRBJ2-2 TRBV19 TGTGCCAGTAGTGCGCGACAGGGATCCACCGGGGAGCTGTTTTTT CASSARQGSTGELFF
TRBD1 - TRBJ2-1 TRBV28 TGTGCCAGCAGTCCCTTTGGGCGGTTGGGACAGGGTTCCGATGAGCAGTTCTTC CASSPFGRLGQGSDEQFF
- - TRBJ2-7 TRBV7-2 TGTGCCAGCAGCTTAGAGTCGCGGGGCAACGAGCAGTACTTC CASSLESRGNEQYF
- - TRBJ2-5 TRBV9 TGTGCCAGCAGCGTAGAGGTAGCGAGTGAGACCCAGTACTTC CASSVEVASETQYF
TRBD2 - TRBJ2-7 TRBV25-1 TGTGCCAGCAGTGAATGGGGGGGAGAAGCCCACGAGCAGTACTTC CASSEWGGEAHEQYF
TRBD1 - TRBJ2-2 TRBV28 TGTGCCAGCAGGCGTCCCGGGACAGGGATCACCGGGGAGCTGTTTTTT CASRRPGTGITGELFF
- - TRBJ2-1 TRBV18 TGTGCCAGCTCACCACCGTCGGGGAGTCAGGGTGAGCAGTTCTTC CASSPPSGSQGEQFF
- - TRBJ2-7 TRBV4-2 TGTGCCAGCAGCCAGGGAAATGTCTACGAGCAGTACTTC CASSQGNVYEQYF
- - TRBJ2-3 TRBV5-4 TGTGCCAGCAGCTTTTTCATTAGCACAGATACGCAGTATTTT CASSFFISTDTQYF
- - TRBJ1-5 TRBV7-9 TGTGCCAGCAGCCAGAGTTATAGCAATCAGCCCCAGCATTTT CASSQSYSNQPQHF
- once TRBJ2-1 TRBV11-2 TGTGCCAGCAGCTTAGTAGGATACAATGAGCAGTTCTTC CASSLVGYNEQFF
- many TRBJ2-2 TRBV7-3 TGTGCCAGCAGCTACCAGGGCGACGGGGAGCTGTTTTTT CASSYQGDGELFF
- - TRBJ2-2 TRBV7-2 TGTGCCAGCAGCTTAGCGCCCGGAAACACCGGGGAGCTGTTTTTT CASSLAPGNTGELFF
- many TRBJ1-2 TRBV28 TGTGCCAGTCAGGTCGCTAACTATGGCTACACCTTC CASQVANYGYTF
- - TRBJ2-3 TRBV4-1 TGCGCCAGCAGCCAAGACGGGGGCCCCGCGGGATATACGCAGTATTTT CASSQDGGPAGYTQYF
- - TRBJ2-1 TRBV15 TGTGCCACCATGCCCCGGGTGGGACACAACAATGAGCAGTTCTTC CATMPRVGHNNEQFF
- once TRBJ1-1 TRBV14 TGTGCCAGCAGCCAAGCTACCATGGGGCTGGGGCTCAAAACGGAGGCTTTCTTT CASSQATMGLGLKTEAFF
TRBD1 - TRBJ1-4 TRBV29-1 TGCAGCGTTAACACAGGGGGCGGAGGAGAAAAACTGTTTTTT CSVNTGGGGEKLFF
TRBD1 - TRBJ1-5 TRBV6-1 TGTGCCAGCAGAAACAGGGGTAGCAATCAGCCCCAGCATTTT CASRNRGSNQPQHF
- - TRBJ2-1 TRBV7-9 TGTGCCAGCAGCCCACCGGGGATCTCCTACAATGAGCAGTTCTTC CASSPPGISYNEQFF
TRBD1 - TRBJ2-7 TRBV5-1 TGCGCCAGCAGCCCCCGATCGACAGGGGAAAACGAGCAGTACTTC CASSPRSTGENEQYF
- - TRBJ1-5 TRBV19 TGTGCCAGTAGTATAGATAGAGCGTATCAGCCCCAGCATTTT CASSIDRAYQPQHF
- - TRBJ1-4 TRBV29-1 TGCAGCGTTCGGGGGGCCAATGAAAAACTGTTTTTT CSVRGANEKLFF
TRBD2 few TRBJ2-1 TRBV9 TGTGCCAGCAGCGCAGGGACTAGATACAATGAGCAGTTCTTC CASSAGTRYNEQFF
- - TRBJ1-2 TRBV7-2 TGTGCCAGCAGCTCATACAGGGAGGGCTATGGCTACACCTTC CASSSYREGYGYTF
- few TRBJ1-3 TRBV11-1 TGTGCCAGCAGCTTAGCCCCGGCGACCTCTGGAAACACCATATATTTT CASSLAPATSGNTIYF
- once TRBJ2-7 TRBV7-3 TGTGCCAGCAGCTTAAGAAGGGACGCAGAGCAGTACTTC CASSLRRDAEQYF
TRBD1 - TRBJ2-2 TRBV6-6 TGTGCCAGCAGTTTGCGGGACAGGGGGCTCGCCGGGGAGCTGTTTTTT CASSLRDRGLAGELFF